The sequence of this T cell receptor (beta chain) was determined in a study of blood T cell repertoires in COVID-19. Sequencing used immunoSEQ multiplex PCR; TCRdb keeps in-frame clones, though not all of them. The profile shows 210,000 or so clones, approximately 83% of them singletons. Trimming removed 0 bases at V and 4 bases at J, with 10 bases between. The CDR3 is 15 residues long. Germline V gene sequence: CDR1 LGHDT, CDR2 YNNKEL (reference sequence). The sequencing input was PBMCs or T cells enriched from blood (not recorded which). The clonotype was recovered from a woman aged 45-65 years who had been exposed to COVID-19. V and J are TRBV3-1 (or the pseudogene TRBV3-2) and TRBJ1-3; D is undetermined. For the CDR3, the DNA is TGTGCCAGCAGCCAAGATAGCCGCGGCGGAAACACCATATATTTT. It translates to CASSQDSRGGNTIYF.